This T cell receptor (beta chain) is from a study of blood T cell repertoires in COVID-19. Study as a whole: Specimens from acute and convalescent COVID-19 originated in the United States, Italy and Spain. The cDNA or gDNA used as material had been derived from T cells, B-cell-depleted T cells, or PBMCs.

The CDR3 consists of 14 residues. Germline assignment: CDR1 SEHNR and CDR2 FQNEAQ (reference sequence). V gave up 5 bases and J gave up 8 bases; unmatched junction bases: 9. Per the original methods: Using reference gene primer amplification, nucleated cell counts were estimated. This table comes from immunoSEQ multiplex PCR, and its TCRdb copy is limited to in-frame clones, with some not included. The V and J calls and clone size were taken over from that table, and D and trimming were inferred from the DNA. This sample has about 26,000 clones, with 85% to 90% found just once. This sequence originates from a human donor in a cohort sampled during active COVID-19. Source material: peripheral blood. This chain links TRBV7-9 with TRBJ1-2, with 9 bases identical to TRBD1. CDR3 coding DNA: TGTGCCAGCAGCATTCTGGGACAGGGAGGCGGCTACACCTTC. Translating it yields CASSILGQGGGYTF.